These 21 T cell receptor beta chains originate from one sample sequenced in a study of identical twins. TCRdb ran MiXCR on the 5' RACE reads and lists one entry per CDR3 protein. The data show about 330,000 distinct CDR3 sequences, 10% to 15% seen once. The same sample was also used in a study of yellow fever vaccine responses in identical twins.

Sequenced input: CD8+ T cells sorted from blood. These receptors were obtained from a woman younger than 30 in good health.

The chain joins TRBV2 to TRBJ2-1, with 8 bases matching TRBD2. J was trimmed by 3 bases and V by 3 bases; bases with no gene match: 7. The CDR3 has 16 amino acids. Germline values: CDR1 SNHLY, CDR2 FYNNEI. The CDR3: CASSDTGLAGYNEQFF. The CDR3 DNA sequence: TGTGCCAGCAGTGACACCGGGCTAGCGGGCTACAATGAGCAGTTCTTC. Full variable domain (missing parts from reference TRBV2 and TRBJ2-1): EPEVTQTPSHQVTQMGQEVILRCVPISNHLYFYWYRQILGQKVEFLVSFYNNEISEKSEIFDDQFSVERPDGSNFTLKIRSTKLEDSAMYFCASSDTGLAGYNEQFFGPGTRLTVL.

The rearrangement links TRBV6-1 to TRBJ1-6, with 9 bases fitting TRBD1. The CDR3 is made up of 16 amino acids. The V gene end was trimmed by 6 bases and the J gene end by 7 bases; junction bases not matched to a gene: 10. Germline CDR1 MNHNS, CDR2 SASEGT. The DNA for the CDR3 is TGTGCCAGCAGAGAACCGGGGACAGGGAAGAATTCACCCCTCCACTTT. As protein: CASREPGTGKNSPLHF.

This clonotype has just a few counts. The chain joins TRBV20-1 to TRBJ2-7, with 11 positions matching TRBD2. J lost 2 bases, V lost 0 bases, and 6 bases had no gene match. The CDR3 length is 16 residues. CDR1 and CDR2 (germline): DFQATT, SNEGSKA (reference sequence). CDR3 in amino acids: CSARDLSGGAPYEQYV. CDR3 coding DNA: TGCAGTGCTAGAGATCTTAGCGGGGGGGCCCCCTACGAGCAGTACGTC.

This clonotype showed up just once. The chain joins TRBV6-5 to TRBJ1-5, with D possibly matching TRBD1 (6 bases). V was shortened by 1 base and J by 6 bases, with 10 bases between the two germline ends. This CDR3 is built from 14 residues. Per germline, CDR1 MNHEY and CDR2 SVGAGI. CDR3 in DNA: TGTGCCAGCAGTTACTTGGGGGGCGGTCAGCCCCAGCATTTT. This codes for CASSYLGGGQPQHF.

This clonotype was observed at least ten times. CDR3 nucleotides: TGTGCCAGCAGTCCACCTGGACTGAGCTCCTACAATGAGCAGTTCTTC. As protein: CASSPPGLSSYNEQFF. The rearrangement links TRBV12-3 or TRBV12-4 to TRBJ2-1; D is perhaps TRBD2 (5 bases). The CDR3 runs 16 residues. Trimming left V 5 bases short and J 0 bases short, with 14 bases between.

This clonotype was found a few times. CDR3 sequence reads: CARNSTDGAWYGYTF. DNA for the CDR3: TGTGCCAGAAACTCGACGGACGGGGCTTGGTATGGCTACACCTTC. The chain couples TRBV6-4 to TRBJ1-2; a weak D match, TRBD1 (5 bases). V lost 9 bases and J 5 bases, leaving 22 bases between the germline ends. Germline lookup yields CDR1 MRHNA and CDR2 SNTAGT. CDR3 length: 15 amino acids.

V usage is TRBV7-9 and J usage is TRBJ2-3; 10 bases agree with TRBD2. Germline V gene sequence: CDR1 SEHNR, CDR2 FQNEAQ (reference sequence). V shed 2 bases, J shed 6 bases, and the junction held 5 bases outside the gene matches. There are 15 residues in the CDR3. CDR3 nucleotides: TGTGCCAGCAGCTTACCCAGCGGGAGGGTGGATACGCAGTATTTT. It yields the protein CASSLPSGRVDTQYF.

This clonotype was counted a few times. The genes are TRBV9 and TRBJ2-1; either TRBD1 or TRBD2 may supply D (6 bases each). The CDR3 contains 17 residues. Trimming pared 2 bases from V and 0 bases from J, leaving 15 bases between. Germline values: CDR1 SGDLS, CDR2 YYNGEE. The CDR3 DNA sequence: TGTGCCAGCAGCGTGGCGGGACATTTGGTCTCCTACAATGAGCAGTTCTTC. Protein: CASSVAGHLVSYNEQFF.

Many counts were recorded for this clonotype. This rearrangement joins TRBV5-1 to TRBJ2-1; D is possibly TRBD1 or TRBD2 (5 bases each). The CDR3 spans 15 residues. Trimming left V 0 bases short and J 7 bases short, with 14 bases between. Germline V gene data show CDR1 as SGHRS and CDR2 as YFSETQ. Written as DNA, the CDR3 is TGCGCCAGCAGCTTGGTCGCAGGGACGGGAAATGAGCAGTTCTTC. This codes for CASSLVAGTGNEQFF.

The V gene is TRBV13, the J gene TRBJ2-5; 8 positions agree with TRBD2. Germline CDR1 reads PRHDT; CDR2 reads FYEKMQ (reference sequence). The CDR3 covers 14 residues. J gave up 2 bases and V 5 bases, and 4 bases lay outside the gene matches. CDR3 nucleotides: TGTGCCAGCAGCCCCGGGACTAGACAAGAGACCCAGTACTTC. This encodes CASSPGTRQETQYF.

This sequence joins TRBV6-5 and TRBJ2-7, with D tentatively TRBD1 or TRBD2 (5 bases each). Germline CDR1 MNHEY, CDR2 SVGAGI. CDR3 length equals 15 residues. V was cut by 4 bases and J by 4 bases, with 17 bases left in between. This CDR3 reads CASSFGIGTVYEQYV. The CDR3 DNA is TGTGCCAGCAGTTTCGGCATCGGGACCGTTTACGAGCAGTACGTC.

This chain joins TRBV2 and TRBJ2-1; the D is unclear. The CDR3 runs 12 residues. Trimming cost V 7 bases and J 8 bases, with 12 bases left between them. CDR1 and CDR2 from the germline V gene are SNHLY and FYNNEI. In DNA, the CDR3 is TGTGCCAGCAAGGTCTTACGGGATGAGCAGTTCTTC. Its translation: CASKVLRDEQFF.

The chain combines TRBV4-1 with TRBJ1-5, with D unclear. The ends were cut back, 3 bases at V and 9 bases at J, with 18 bases in the middle. The germline V gene encodes CDR1 MGHRA and CDR2 YSYEKL. CDR3 length: 15 residues. This chain's CDR3 is CASSQTHGFFRPQHF. For the CDR3, the DNA is TGCGCCAGCAGCCAGACCCACGGTTTTTTTAGGCCCCAGCATTTT.

The CDR3 bases are TGTGCCAGCAGCAAGCAGGTCATTTACACACAGGAGCAGTACTTC. Residues: CASSKQVIYTQEQYF. The rearrangement joins TRBV3-1 to TRBJ2-7; no definite D call. Trimming took 5 bases from V and 7 from J, leaving 21 bases between them. Germline V gives CDR1 LGHDT, CDR2 YNNKEL (reference sequence). The CDR3 sequence is 15 residues long.

The rearrangement uses TRBV7-9 and TRBJ2-7; 11 bases map to TRBD2. The junction had 12 bases not matched to a gene; V was cut back by 5 bases and J by 6 bases. The CDR3 loop spans 16 amino acids. CDR1 is SEHNR and CDR2 is FQNEAQ in the germline V gene (reference sequence). CDR3 in amino acids: CASSPLAGGRRVEQYF. CDR3 nucleotide sequence: TGTGCCAGCAGCCCCCTAGCGGGAGGCCGCCGGGTCGAGCAGTACTTC.

This clonotype was recorded a few times. V and J are TRBV3-1 and TRBJ2-1; 8 bases map to TRBD2. The CDR3 runs 16 residues. The germline V gene has CDR1 LGHDT and CDR2 YNNKEL (reference sequence). V was pared by 4 bases and J by 8 bases, with 13 bases of the junction left unmatched. In DNA form, the CDR3 reads TGTGCCAGCAGCCGACCAGGGACTAGAAATTGGTATGAGCAGTTCTTC. Amino acids: CASSRPGTRNWYEQFF.

This clonotype was seen a handful of times. The chain has TRBV6-6 and TRBJ1-5; D unresolved. The CDR3 contains 13 residues. Germline V gene data show CDR1 as MNHNY and CDR2 as SVGAGI (reference sequence). V was clipped by 2 bases and J by 4 bases, with 6 bases between them. The DNA for the CDR3 is TGTGCCAGCAGTTACGGGGAGAATCAGCCCCAGCATTTT. Translation gives CASSYGENQPQHF.

This clonotype has just a few counts. The genes are TRBV11-3 and TRBJ1-1; no reliable D call. CDR3 length: 11 amino acids. Per germline, CDR1 SGHNT and CDR2 YENEEA. V shed 7 bases and J shed 0 bases, with 3 bases lying between them. The CDR3 DNA sequence: TGTGCCAGCACCGTGAACACTGAAGCTTTCTTT. Translation: CASTVNTEAFF.

The rearrangement links TRBV2 to TRBJ2-1; 9 nucleotides align to TRBD1. Germline V CDR1 and CDR2: SNHLY, FYNNEI. After removal of 5 bases from V and 9 bases from J, the junction contained 8 bases not matched to a gene. This CDR3 is built from 14 residues. The CDR3 region has the DNA TGTGCCAGCAGTAGAGGGACAGGGAGTAGTGAGCAGTTCTTC. Amino acid sequence: CASSRGTGSSEQFF. Full variable domain (missing parts from reference TRBV2 and TRBJ2-1): EPEVTQTPSHQVTQMGQEVILRCVPISNHLYFYWYRQILGQKVEFLVSFYNNEISEKSEIFDDQFSVERPDGSNFTLKIRSTKLEDSAMYFCASSRGTGSSEQFFGPGTRLTVL.

This clonotype was recorded a few times. In nucleotides, the CDR3 is TGCAGCGCCAGACAGCTCAATGAGCAGTTCTTC. It is translated as CSARQLNEQFF. The chain has TRBV29-1 and TRBJ2-1, with D perhaps TRBD1 (5 bases). The CDR3 length is 11 residues. Germline assignment: CDR1 SQVTM and CDR2 ANQGSEA. Trimming pared 7 bases from V and 6 bases from J, leaving 10 bases between.

V gene TRBV7-6 combines with J gene TRBJ2-1, with D perhaps matching TRBD2 (6 bases). This CDR3 spans 13 amino acids. Trimming shortened V by 5 bases and J by 10 bases, and 15 bases separated the two germline ends. Germline-derived CDR1 and CDR2 are SGHVS and FNYEAQ. CDR3 in amino acids: CASSGGLAEEQFF. The CDR3 DNA follows: TGTGCCAGCAGCGGGGGACTCGCAGAGGAGCAGTTCTTC.